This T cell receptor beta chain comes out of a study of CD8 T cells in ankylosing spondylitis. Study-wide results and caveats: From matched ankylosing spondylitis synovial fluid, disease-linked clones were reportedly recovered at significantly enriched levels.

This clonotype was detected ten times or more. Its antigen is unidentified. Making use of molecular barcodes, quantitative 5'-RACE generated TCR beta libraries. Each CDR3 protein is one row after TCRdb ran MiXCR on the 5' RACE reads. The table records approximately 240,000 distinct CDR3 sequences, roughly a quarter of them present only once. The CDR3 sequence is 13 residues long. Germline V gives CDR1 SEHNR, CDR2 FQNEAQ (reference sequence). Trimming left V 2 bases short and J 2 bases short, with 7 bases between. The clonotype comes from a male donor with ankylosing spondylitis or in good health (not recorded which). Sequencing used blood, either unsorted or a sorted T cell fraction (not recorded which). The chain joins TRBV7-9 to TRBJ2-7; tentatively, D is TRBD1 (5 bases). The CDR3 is CASSLMTAYEQYF. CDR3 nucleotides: TGTGCCAGCAGCTTAATGACAGCCTACGAGCAGTACTTC.